The 23 T cell receptor beta chains listed next were all sequenced from one sample in a study of T cells in Graves' hyperthyroidism and ophthalmopathy. TCR beta CDR3 regions were amplified from RNA transcripts. TCR CDR3 regions were first amplified by RT-PCR with HTBI primers. TCRdb fed the multiplex PCR reads into MiXCR, producing one record per CDR3 protein. The sample yields about 350,000 distinct CDR3 sequences, over 15% seen once. Source material: blood. Receptors originate from a woman under 30 with Graves' hyperthyroidism.

This clonotype has a count of ten or more. V usage is TRBV29-1 and J usage is TRBJ2-7, with 11 bases identical to TRBD1. There are 13 residues in the CDR3. CDR1 is SQVTM and CDR2 is ANQGSEA in the germline V gene. The V and J ends lost 8 bases and 5 bases, in that order; junction bases with no gene match: 8. CDR3 amino acids: CSIGRDRGDEQYF. The DNA for the CDR3 is TGCAGCATCGGAAGGGACAGGGGGGACGAGCAGTACTTC.

This clonotype was picked up a small number of times. V and J are TRBV4-2 and TRBJ1-1; weak D call: TRBD1 (5 bases). V was cut by 0 bases and J by 1 base, with 12 bases left in between. The CDR3 loop spans 16 amino acids. Germline loops: CDR1 LGHNA, CDR2 YNFKEQ. The CDR3 nucleotides read TGTGCCAGCAGCCAAGAATACGGGGCTAAGAACACTGAAGCTTTCTTT. Amino acid sequence: CASSQEYGAKNTEAFF.

There are many counts of this clonotype. V is TRBV30 and J is TRBJ1-2; maybe TRBD1 (5 bases). Trimming took 2 bases from V and 6 from J, leaving 16 bases between them. This CDR3 has 14 residues. The germline gives CDR1 GTSNPN, CDR2 SVGIG (reference sequence). In nucleotides, the CDR3 is TGTGCCTGGAGTTGCCAGGGCAAACGGGATGGCTACACCTTC. Encoded protein: CAWSCQGKRDGYTF.

This clonotype was observed at least ten times. J is TRBJ2-7 and V is TRBV4-1; 7 bases agree with TRBD1. This CDR3 comprises 11 residues. Germline-derived CDR1 and CDR2 are MGHRA and YSYEKL. Trimming at V came to 10 bases and at J to 12 bases, leaving 12 bases not matched to a gene. CDR3 in amino acids: CANRRTGKLYF. The CDR3 DNA sequence: TGCGCCAACCGTCGGACAGGAAAGTTGTACTTC.

This sequence joins TRBV4-1 and TRBJ2-2; D remains ambiguous. This CDR3 is 15 amino acids long. The germline V gene encodes CDR1 MGHRA and CDR2 YSYEKL. V gave up 4 bases and J gave up 1 base, with 10 bases separating them. In DNA form, the CDR3 reads TGCGCCAGCAGCCCCCTAAACTGGAACACCGGGGAGCTGTTTTTT. Its translation: CASSPLNWNTGELFF.

This clonotype was seen a handful of times. The V call is TRBV7-8, the J call TRBJ2-1; 14 bases agree with TRBD2. Germline V gene data show CDR1 as SGHVS and CDR2 as FQNEAQ. The CDR3 consists of 15 residues. V shed 4 bases, J shed 10 bases, and the junction held 6 bases outside the gene matches. CDR3 in DNA: TGTGCCAGCAGCTCGACTAGCGGGGGGGATTGGGAGCAGTTCTTC. It yields the protein CASSSTSGGDWEQFF.

This chain links TRBV11-3 with TRBJ2-5; D could derive from TRBD1 or TRBD2 (6 bases each). Per germline, CDR1 SGHNT and CDR2 YENEEA. The CDR3 has 15 residues. Trimming cost V 5 bases and J 5 bases, with 18 bases left between them. CDR3 in DNA: TGTGCCAGCAGCCCCTCGGGGGCCCGTACGGAGACCCAGTACTTC. This sequence encodes CASSPSGARTETQYF.

Details on this clonotype: A read error may produce the germline difference seen at one junction end. The chain carries TRBV2 and TRBJ2-4, with D perhaps TRBD2 (5 bases). This CDR3 spans 14 amino acids. Germline V CDR1 and CDR2: SNHLY, FYNNEI. CDR3 sequence (DNA): TGTGCGAGCATTCTAGCAGAAGCCAAAAACATGCAGTACTTC. Amino acid sequence: CASILAEAKNMQYF.

In its sample, this clonotype was seen a few times. This clone may be a read error of a much larger clone one base away. The genes are TRBV20-1 and TRBJ2-1, with D possibly TRBD2 on 5 matching bases. Germline CDR1 is DFQATT and CDR2 is SNEGSKA (reference sequence). This CDR3 is 16 amino acids long. CDR3 amino acids: CSARDTGGQINNEKFF. CDR3 nucleotide sequence: TGCAGTGCTAGAGATACGGGCGGGCAGATAAACAATGAGAAGTTCTTC.

This clonotype was recorded at least ten times. The rearrangement links TRBV30 to TRBJ2-5; TRBD1 aligns across 7 bases. The germline V gene encodes CDR1 GTSNPN and CDR2 SVGIG (reference sequence). CDR3 length: 14 amino acids. J was trimmed by 5 bases and V by 2 bases; bases with no gene match: 8. CDR3 residues: CAWSKQGRMETQYF. The CDR3 coding sequence is TGTGCCTGGAGTAAACAGGGGAGAATGGAGACCCAGTACTTC.

V gene TRBV12-3 or TRBV12-4 combines with J gene TRBJ1-1; TRBD1 might be the D (6 bases). The CDR3 runs to 14 residues. Trimming took off 4 bases at V and 4 bases at J, with 13 bases between the two ends. The DNA of the CDR3 is TGTGCCAGCAGTTATCGGGGAGGGGGCACTGAAGCTTTCTTT. It yields the protein CASSYRGGGTEAFF.

Many counts were recorded for this clonotype. The rearrangement uses TRBV30 and TRBJ1-2, with TRBD1 matching 8 bases. The germline gives CDR1 GTSNPN, CDR2 SVGIG (reference sequence). This CDR3 is built from 12 residues. With V trimmed by 5 bases and J by 8 bases, 7 bases remained unmatched. CDR3 DNA sequence: TGTGCCTGGGACCGACAGGGGAAAGGCTACACCTTC. Translated: CAWDRQGKGYTF.

At least ten counts were recorded for this clonotype. The J gene is TRBJ1-2, the V gene TRBV12-3 or TRBV12-4; D perhaps matches TRBD1 (6 bases). V lost 3 bases to trimming and J lost 2 bases, with 16 bases between them. CDR3 size: 16 residues. In nucleotides, the CDR3 is TGTGCCAGCAGTTTCAGCTGGGGGCAAGCGAACTATGGCTACACCTTC. It codes for CASSFSWGQANYGYTF.

This clonotype was observed many times. J is TRBJ1-1 and V is TRBV18, with 8 bases matching TRBD1. The CDR3 is made up of 13 amino acids. The ends lost 4 bases at V and 6 bases at J; junction bases unmatched: 4. CDR1 and CDR2 from the germline V gene are KGHSH and LQKENI. CDR3 protein: CASSQDRGAEAFF. CDR3 DNA: TGTGCCAGCTCACAAGACAGGGGTGCTGAAGCTTTCTTT.

This clonotype occurred many times. V and J are TRBV9 and TRBJ2-2, with D tentatively TRBD1 (5 bases). The CDR3 is made up of 15 amino acids. V was shortened by 3 bases and J by 5 bases, with 14 bases between the two germline ends. The germline CDR1 and CDR2 sequences are SGDLS and YYNGEE. CDR3 in amino acids: CASSAQGRGTGELFF. The DNA of the CDR3 is TGTGCCAGCAGCGCCCAGGGTCGTGGGACCGGGGAGCTGTTTTTT.

This clonotype was detected a few times. The rearrangement uses TRBV12-3 or TRBV12-4 and TRBJ1-1; D possibly corresponds to TRBD1 (5 bases). The V and J ends lost 6 bases and 4 bases respectively, with 12 bases between them. This CDR3 comprises 13 residues. The CDR3 nucleotides read TGTGCCAGCAGAACAGCAGGGTCCACTGAAGCTTTCTTT. Protein sequence: CASRTAGSTEAFF.

In this sample, this clonotype turned up many times. V usage is TRBV6-1 and J usage is TRBJ2-7, with 9 bases lining up with TRBD1. Germline CDR1 reads MNHNS; CDR2 reads SASEGT. Unmatched junction bases numbered 4, after V lost 4 bases and J lost 3 bases. The CDR3 contains 14 residues. This CDR3 reads CASSAGTGFYEQYF. The CDR3 DNA reads TGTGCCAGCAGTGCCGGGACAGGGTTCTACGAGCAGTACTTC.

The gene calls are TRBV9 and TRBJ1-1, with 7 bases matching TRBD1. The CDR3 covers 14 residues. The junction had 7 bases not matched to a gene; V was cut back by 4 bases and J by 4 bases. Germline assignment: CDR1 SGDLS and CDR2 YYNGEE. CDR3 region: CASSIQGVGTEAFF. CDR3 in DNA: TGTGCCAGCAGCATCCAGGGGGTCGGCACTGAAGCTTTCTTT.

This clonotype was counted at least ten times. V gene TRBV20-1 combines with J gene TRBJ1-1, with D hard to call. Germline values: CDR1 DFQATT, CDR2 SNEGSKA (reference sequence). Trimming shortened V by 3 bases and J by 1 base, and 9 bases separated the two germline ends. The CDR3 totals 13 residues. In nucleotides, the CDR3 is TGCAGTGCTAGTAGGCAGAAGAACACTGAAGCTTTCTTT. Translation gives CSASRQKNTEAFF.

The sample holds many counts of this clonotype. The chain carries TRBV9 and TRBJ2-7; the match to TRBD2 covers 7 bases. J was trimmed by 6 bases and V by 3 bases; bases with no gene match: 9. The CDR3 has 14 amino acids. The V gene's germline CDR1 is SGDLS and CDR2 YYNGEE. The CDR3 sequence: CASSALLARGEQYF. CDR3 in DNA: TGTGCCAGCAGCGCATTACTAGCGCGGGGCGAGCAGTACTTC.

This clonotype was detected many times. V is TRBV6-2 or TRBV6-3 and J is TRBJ2-7; 13 bases are a match to TRBD2. The germline CDR1 and CDR2 sequences are MNHEY and SVGEGT. The CDR3 spans 15 residues. V was clipped by 5 bases and J by 5 bases; unmatched bases: 6. The CDR3 region has the DNA TGTGCCAGCAGTGAGACTAGCGGGGGGATGGACGAGCAGTACTTC. Residues: CASSETSGGMDEQYF.

This clonotype was counted many times. This chain connects TRBV5-1 to TRBJ1-2, with D unresolved. There are 13 residues in the CDR3. The germline CDR1 and CDR2 sequences are SGHRS and YFSETQ. Trimming took off 0 bases at V and 2 bases at J, with 5 bases between the two ends. The CDR3 here is CASSLVENYGYTF. The CDR3, as DNA: TGCGCCAGCAGCTTGGTTGAGAACTATGGCTACACCTTC.

This clonotype was counted ten times or more. The genes are TRBV12-3 or TRBV12-4 and TRBJ2-2; no reliable D call. V was cut by 8 bases and J by 4 bases, with 14 bases left in between. The CDR3 totals 14 residues. The CDR3 coding sequence is TGTGCCAGCTCAAGCATCATAGGCACCGGGGAGCTGTTTTTT. Amino acids: CASSSIIGTGELFF.